The next 9 T cell receptor beta chains were all read from a single sample in a study of CD8 T cells in ankylosing spondylitis. Study outcomes and limitations: Apparently characteristic of ankylosing spondylitis blood was a TCR beta motif (fewer than ten highly homologous variants).

TCRdb used MiXCR to reprocess the 5' RACE reads, holding one entry per CDR3 protein. The profile shows some 840,000 distinct CDR3 sequences, approximately 10% of them singletons. Their specific antigens are unknown. Sequencing was performed on blood, either unsorted or a sorted T cell fraction (not recorded which). These receptors all come from a male donor with ankylosing spondylitis.

This clonotype was counted only a few times. The V gene is TRBV29-1, the J gene TRBJ1-5; 10 bases line up with TRBD1. Germline V lookup: CDR1 SQVTM, CDR2 ANQGSEA. The CDR3 sequence is 12 residues long. Trimming at V came to 7 bases and at J to 5 bases, leaving 2 bases not matched to a gene. CDR3 sequence reads: CSGGTGDQPQHF. CDR3 in DNA: TGCAGCGGCGGGACAGGGGATCAGCCCCAGCATTTT.

This clonotype was picked up a small number of times. V is TRBV28 and J is TRBJ2-3; D may match TRBD1 or TRBD2 (5 bases each). The V gene lost 7 bases and the J gene lost 4 bases, with 12 bases spanning the gap. Per germline, CDR1 MDHEN and CDR2 SYDVKM. The CDR3 sequence is 13 residues long. CDR3 protein: CASTGATPDTQYF. For the CDR3, the DNA is TGTGCCAGCACCGGGGCAACACCAGATACGCAGTATTTT.

This clonotype was picked up a small number of times. The genes are TRBV6-1 and TRBJ1-4, with a weak D call TRBD1 (5 bases). The CDR3 covers 14 residues. V was trimmed by 6 bases and J by 10 bases, leaving 18 bases between them. The germline CDR1 and CDR2 sequences are MNHNS and SASEGT. In DNA form, the CDR3 reads TGTGCCAGCAGGAGCAGGGTCGATTGGTTAAAACTGTTTTTT. Protein sequence: CASRSRVDWLKLFF.

This clonotype was picked up many times. This sequence joins TRBV11-2 and TRBJ2-1, with a tentative D call TRBD2 (6 bases). The length of the CDR3 is 15 residues. The germline V gene has CDR1 SGHAT and CDR2 FQNNGV. V dropped 6 bases and J dropped 3 bases, with 15 bases sitting between them. CDR3 DNA sequence: TGTGCCAGCAGACCCGGGGACTTTCTCTACAATGAGCAGTTCTTC. It is translated as CASRPGDFLYNEQFF. The variable domain in full, completed from reference TRBV11-2 and TRBJ2-1, reads EAGVAQSPRYKIIEKRQSVAFWCNPISGHATLYWYQQILGQGPKLLIQFQNNGVVDDSQLPKDRFSAERLKGVDSTLKIQPAKLEDSAVYLCASRPGDFLYNEQFFGPGTRLTVL.

The genes are TRBV6-2 or TRBV6-3 and TRBJ2-7, with D unclear. The V gene's germline CDR1 is MNHEY and CDR2 SVGEGT. Trimming removed 7 bases from V and 3 bases from J, with 10 bases in between. The CDR3 runs to 12 residues. CDR3 in amino acids: CASTDVGYEQYF. Written as DNA, the CDR3 is TGTGCCAGCACCGACGTCGGCTACGAGCAGTACTTC.

This clonotype was counted between two and nine times. The chain is built from TRBV20-1 and TRBJ2-1; TRBD2 is a possible D gene (6 bases). CDR1 DFQATT and CDR2 SNEGSKA come from the germline V gene (reference sequence). This CDR3 region has 15 residues. V lost 4 bases to trimming and J lost 5 bases, with 18 bases between them. CDR3 amino acids: CSATIADRGNNEQFF. The CDR3, as DNA: TGCAGTGCTACTATAGCGGACCGGGGGAACAATGAGCAGTTCTTC.

This clonotype was counted a few times. The chain recombines TRBV12-3 or TRBV12-4 with TRBJ1-4, with 8 bases identical to TRBD1. The CDR3 is made up of 15 amino acids. V was clipped by 4 bases and J by 4 bases; unmatched bases: 5. The DNA for the CDR3 is TGTGCCAGCAGTTCAAGAGACAGGGGTAATGAAAAACTGTTTTTT. Protein: CASSSRDRGNEKLFF.

The chain uses TRBV5-1 and TRBJ1-3, with D unresolved. CDR3 length: 15 amino acids. In germline, CDR1 is SGHRS, CDR2 YFSETQ. V was shortened by 0 bases and J by 4 bases, with 11 bases between the two germline ends. In nucleotides, the CDR3 is TGCGCCAGCAGCTTGGATTTAGAGCTAGGAAACACCATATATTTT. Its translation is CASSLDLELGNTIYF.

The J gene is TRBJ2-1, the V gene TRBV11-2; D is uncertain. Trimming removed 6 bases from V and 10 bases from J, with 16 bases in between. The V gene's germline CDR1 is SGHAT and CDR2 FQNNGV. This CDR3 region has 13 residues. CDR3 nucleotides: TGTGCCAGCAGTCGCTTAGGGATTCGGGAGCAGTTCTTC. Its translation is CASSRLGIREQFF.